The entry below gives a single T cell receptor beta chain sequence along with its context. The antigen is undetermined. Sequencing relied on a cDNA template that was reverse transcribed from extracted RNA. The table came from immunoSEQ multiplex PCR; TCRdb's copy has only in-frame clones and leaves some out. The sample records about 200,000 clones, over 45% being singletons. Germline V lookup: CDR1 ENHRY, CDR2 SYGVKD. Trimming left V 4 bases short and J 6 bases short, with 15 bases between. The CDR3 consists of 14 residues. Treatment noted: oral pan-JAK inhibitor, 5-10 mg twice daily. Those with alopecia areata gave lesional scalp punch biopsies and peripheral blood. PBMCs, the starting material, were the source of sorted CD4+ and CD8+ T cells. This entry is derived from a study of CD8+ T cells in alopecia areata. Broader study findings: Tofacitinib did not eliminate many expanded lesional clones from scalp or blood. In lesional scalp, particularly from alopecia totalis/universalis, clonality was higher than in normal scalp.

The sample consisted of CD4+ T cells sorted from blood, taken at week 24, from a patient treated with tofacitinib. The clonotype originates from a human donor with alopecia areata. This rearrangement joins TRBV10-3 to TRBJ1-2; D gene uncertain. This CDR3 reads CAISVQISADGYTF. In DNA form, the CDR3 reads TGTGCCATCAGTGTTCAGATCTCGGCGGATGGCTACACCTTC.